This T cell receptor (beta chain) was recovered during a study of human T cells and chemical hapten exposure. Time point meaning: pre-sensitization, week 0. Treatment in this sample: therapeutic diphenylcyclopropenone sensitization with weekly scalp DPC. TCRdb re-called the RACE reads with MiXCR, one entry per CDR3 protein. The sample lists about 90,000 distinct CDR3 sequences; 8.5% were seen once. Germline CDR1 SGHVS, CDR2 FNYEAQ. The CDR3 loop spans 17 amino acids. V lost 1 base, J lost 8 bases, and 14 bases stayed unmatched. Sequences were derived from whole blood, sampled in connection with sensitization to the hapten diphenylcyclopropenone (DPC). The rearrangement joins TRBV7-6 to TRBJ2-3, with 8 bases identical to TRBD1. The TCR sequence derives from a man aged 40-55 years with alopecia areata. Some clones in this sample may be carry-over from other donors' samples. The DNA of the CDR3 is TGTGCCAGCAGCTTAGATCCTCCGGACAGGGAAAGGAGTACGCAGTATTTT. Translating it yields CASSLDPPDRERSTQYF.